These 4 T cell receptor beta chains share one sample of origin, sequenced in a study of early T cells in non-severe SARS-CoV-2 infection. Each CDR3 protein is one row after TCRdb ran MiXCR on the 5' RACE reads. The sample holds about 49,000 distinct CDR3 sequences, roughly 12% seen once. The sample was whole blood, taken at baseline. The origin of the receptors is an adult who was a healthcare worker with PCR-confirmed SARS-CoV-2 infection or an uninfected control (not recorded which).

This clonotype was found many times. The rearrangement joins TRBV28 to TRBJ2-5; unclear D gene. Trimming removed 5 bases from V and 2 bases from J, with 9 bases in between. Germline values: CDR1 MDHEN, CDR2 SYDVKM. The CDR3 totals 13 residues. CDR3 sequence reads: CASSRHGQETQYF. As DNA, the CDR3 is TGTGCCAGCAGTCGACACGGACAAGAGACCCAGTACTTC.

V gene TRBV19 combines with J gene TRBJ2-2; 8 nucleotides match TRBD1. Germline V gene lookup returns CDR1 LNHDA and CDR2 SQIVND (reference sequence). V shed 3 bases, J shed 6 bases, and the junction held 6 bases outside the gene matches. The CDR3 runs to 15 residues. The CDR3 sequence: CASSISATGAGELFF. For the CDR3, the DNA is TGTGCCAGTAGTATTTCGGCGACAGGGGCCGGGGAGCTGTTTTTT.

This clonotype was counted a few times. The V and J genes are TRBV10-1 and TRBJ1-5; D is perhaps TRBD1 (5 bases). V lost 2 bases, J lost 1 base, and 9 bases lay in between. The CDR3 totals 15 residues. In germline, CDR1 is WNHNN, CDR2 SYGVQD (reference sequence). The CDR3 reads CASSEGARSNQPQHF. For the CDR3, the DNA is TGCGCCAGCAGTGAGGGGGCAAGGAGCAATCAGCCCCAGCATTTT.

The V call is TRBV27, the J call TRBJ2-3, with D possibly being TRBD2 (5 bases). The ends were cut back, 6 bases at V and 1 base at J, with 11 bases in the middle. Germline lookup yields CDR1 MNHEY and CDR2 SMNVEV (reference sequence). The CDR3 has 14 amino acids. This CDR3 is CASRSFGGTDTQYF. CDR3 DNA: TGTGCCAGCAGGAGCTTCGGGGGCACAGATACGCAGTATTTT.